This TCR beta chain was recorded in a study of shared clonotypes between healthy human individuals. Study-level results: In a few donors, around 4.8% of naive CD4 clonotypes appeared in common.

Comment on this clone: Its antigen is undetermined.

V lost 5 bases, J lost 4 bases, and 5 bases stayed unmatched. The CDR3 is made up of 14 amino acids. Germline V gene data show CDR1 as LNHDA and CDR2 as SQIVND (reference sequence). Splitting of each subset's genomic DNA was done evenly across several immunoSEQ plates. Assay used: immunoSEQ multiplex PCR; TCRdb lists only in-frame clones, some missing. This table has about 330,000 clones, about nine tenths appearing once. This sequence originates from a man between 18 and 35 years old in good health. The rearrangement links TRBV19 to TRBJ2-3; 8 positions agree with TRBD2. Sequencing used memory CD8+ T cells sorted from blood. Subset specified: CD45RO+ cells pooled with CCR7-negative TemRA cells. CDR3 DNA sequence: TGTGCCAGTAGTCTTGGACTAGCCGCAGATACGCAGTATTTT. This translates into CASSLGLAADTQYF.